The 26 T cell receptor beta chains below all came from one sample that was sequenced in a study of blood T cell repertoires in COVID-19. TCRdb's copy holds only in-frame clones and misses some; the assay was immunoSEQ multiplex PCR. This sample yields over 150,000 clones, of which roughly 80% are seen a single time; 15% to 20% belongs to the top ten. The sample consisted of PBMCs or T cells enriched from blood (not recorded which). These receptors were taken from a woman in her 50s who had recovered from COVID-19.

The CDR3 spells CASSAQGSGSGANVLTF. Here the CDR3 DNA reads TGTGCCAGCTCAGCACAGGGGTCAGGCTCTGGGGCCAACGTCCTGACTTTC. V gene TRBV18 combines with J gene TRBJ2-6, with 7 bases identical to TRBD1. The CDR3 loop spans 17 amino acids. The germline CDR1 and CDR2 sequences are KGHSH and LQKENI. The ends lost 5 bases at V and 0 bases at J; junction bases unmatched: 7.

The J gene is TRBJ1-2, the V gene TRBV12-3 or TRBV12-4; D possibly corresponds to TRBD1 (5 bases). V was clipped by 4 bases and J by 2 bases, with 8 bases between them. This CDR3 region has 13 residues. CDR3 amino acids: CASSWDLNYGYTF. The CDR3 DNA is TGTGCCAGCAGTTGGGACTTAAACTATGGCTACACCTTC.

The gene calls are TRBV18 and TRBJ1-2; D is possibly TRBD1 (5 bases). The CDR3 spans 13 residues. The V gene's germline CDR1 is KGHSH and CDR2 LQKENI. The V and J ends lost 1 base and 7 bases respectively, with 10 bases between them. This CDR3 reads CASSPQAGFGYTF. The DNA of the CDR3 is TGTGCCAGCTCACCACAGGCAGGGTTTGGCTACACCTTC.

The chain uses TRBV5-1 and TRBJ2-3, with 8 bases that match TRBD2. CDR1 and CDR2 from the germline V gene are SGHRS and YFSETQ. The V segment lost 4 bases and the J segment 4 bases; nucleotides outside the gene matches: 5. There are 14 residues in the CDR3. The CDR3 region is CASSIAGRSDTQYF. DNA of the CDR3: TGCGCCAGCAGCATAGCGGGGAGGTCAGATACGCAGTATTTT.

This clone has a handful of counts. The chain is built from TRBV7-2 and TRBJ2-2; a possible D gene is TRBD1 (5 bases). The CDR3 runs to 14 residues. The germline V and J ends were trimmed by 4 bases and 1 base, with 7 bases remaining between them. Germline V lookup: CDR1 SGHTA, CDR2 FQGNSA. The CDR3: CASSSGMNTGELFF. CDR3 in DNA: TGTGCCAGCAGCTCAGGGATGAACACCGGGGAGCTGTTTTTT. The entire variable domain, with the rest obtained from reference TRBV7-2 and TRBJ2-2, is as follows: GAGVSQSPSNKVTEKGKDVELRCDPISGHTALYWYRQSLGQGLEFLIYFQGNSAPDKSGLPSDRFSAERTGGSVSTLTIQRTQQEDSAVYLCASSSGMNTGELFFGEGSRLTVL.

This CDR3 is CASSPGRGSSTGELFF. CDR3 DNA sequence: TGTGCCAGCAGTCCCGGTAGGGGGAGTAGCACCGGGGAGCTGTTTTTT. The chain employs TRBV2 and TRBJ2-2, with a possible D match to TRBD1 (6 bases). CDR3 length: 16 residues. V lost 5 bases to trimming and J lost 4 bases, with 17 bases between them. Germline CDR1 and CDR2: SNHLY and FYNNEI.

The rearrangement uses TRBV27 and TRBJ2-5, with 12 nucleotides matching TRBD2. J lost 4 bases, V lost 4 bases, and 1 base had no gene match. Germline V CDR1 and CDR2: MNHEY, SMNVEV (reference sequence). The CDR3 covers 14 residues. The CDR3 here is CASSSGLAGETQYF. CDR3 in DNA: TGTGCCAGCAGTTCGGGACTAGCGGGAGAGACCCAGTACTTC.

The V gene is TRBV7-9, the J gene TRBJ1-2, with unresolved D. Trimming cost V 7 bases and J 8 bases, with 17 bases left between them. The CDR3 has 13 amino acids. CDR1 SEHNR and CDR2 FQNEAQ come from the germline V gene (reference sequence). CDR3 amino acids: CASTLRRPDGYTF. Here the CDR3 DNA reads TGTGCCAGCACCCTCCGCAGGCCCGACGGCTACACCTTC.

CDR3 sequence: CASRGQGRNEQFF. The CDR3 DNA sequence: TGTGCCAGCAGGGGACAGGGGAGGAATGAGCAGTTCTTC. The chain uses TRBV25-1 and TRBJ2-1; 10 nucleotides align to TRBD1. This CDR3 is 13 amino acids long. The junction had 3 bases not matched to a gene; V was cut back by 6 bases and J by 7 bases. Germline CDR1 is MGHDK and CDR2 is SYGVNS.

The rearrangement links TRBV6-5 to TRBJ2-7, with 11 bases fitting TRBD1. This CDR3 spans 15 amino acids. Germline CDR1 is MNHEY and CDR2 is SVGAGI. V trimming: 3 bases; J trimming: 5 bases; junction bases outside the gene matches: 6. The CDR3 sequence: CASSYSGTGGNEQYF. As DNA, the CDR3 is TGTGCCAGCAGTTATTCCGGGACAGGGGGAAACGAGCAGTACTTC.

The chain has TRBV18 and TRBJ2-1, with 11 nucleotides matching TRBD2. Germline V gives CDR1 KGHSH, CDR2 LQKENI. The junction had 0 bases not matched to a gene; V was cut back by 1 base and J by 4 bases. CDR3 length: 15 residues. This chain's CDR3 is CASSPLAGGYNEQFF. The CDR3 bases are TGTGCCAGCTCACCACTAGCGGGAGGGTACAATGAGCAGTTCTTC. Together with reference TRBV18 and TRBJ2-1, the CDR3 gives the full variable domain: NAGVMQNPRHLVRRRGQEARLRCSPMKGHSHVYWYRQLPEEGLKFMVYLQKENIIDESGMPKERFSAEFPKEGPSILRIQQVVRGDSAAYFCASSPLAGGYNEQFFGPGTRLTVL.

The genes are TRBV29-1 and TRBJ2-5; possibly TRBD2 for D (7 bases). The CDR3 is 13 amino acids. CDR1 and CDR2 from the germline V gene are SQVTM and ANQGSEA. V was shortened by 5 bases and J by 2 bases, with 12 bases between the two germline ends. CDR3 residues: CSVSEGGQETQYF. The CDR3 region has the DNA TGCAGCGTTTCCGAGGGGGGGCAAGAGACCCAGTACTTC.

The rearrangement joins TRBV7-2 to TRBJ2-7, with 9 nucleotides matching TRBD1. V trimming: 0 bases; J trimming: 3 bases; junction bases outside the gene matches: 3. CDR3 size: 15 residues. The V gene's germline CDR1 is SGHTA and CDR2 FQGNSA. The CDR3 protein is CASSLAGTGFYEQYF. CDR3 in DNA: TGTGCCAGCAGCTTAGCGGGGACAGGGTTCTACGAGCAGTACTTC.

The chain is built from TRBV28 and TRBJ2-7; TRBD2 matches at 14 bases. CDR1 is MDHEN, CDR2 SYDVKM, per germline. V dropped 5 bases and J dropped 4; count of bases not matched to a gene: 7. The CDR3 has 16 residues. The CDR3 nucleotides are TGTGCCAGCAGTCACGGGACTAGCGGGAGTACTTACGAGCAGTACTTC. Its translation: CASSHGTSGSTYEQYF.

This clone showed up just once. The chain has TRBV2 and TRBJ2-1; 14 nucleotides line up with TRBD2. From germline, CDR1 is SNHLY and CDR2 FYNNEI. J gave up 6 bases and V 10 bases, and 5 bases lay outside the gene matches. The CDR3 extends over 14 amino acids. As DNA, the CDR3 is TGTGCCACCCGACTAGCGGGAGGGGTCAATGAGCAGTTCTTC. This translates into CATRLAGGVNEQFF. Full variable domain (rest looked up from reference TRBV2 and TRBJ2-1): EPEVTQTPSHQVTQMGQEVILRCVPISNHLYFYWYRQILGQKVEFLVSFYNNEISEKSEIFDDQFSVERPDGSNFTLKIRSTKLEDSAMYFCATRLAGGVNEQFFGPGTRLTVL.

This clone was observed a few times. The rearrangement joins TRBV18 to TRBJ1-5; TRBD1 is a possible D gene (5 bases). Germline CDR1 reads KGHSH; CDR2 reads LQKENI. The CDR3 is 15 amino acids. Trimming stripped 2 bases from V and 3 bases from J, with 11 bases between. This chain's CDR3 is CASSPDSLTNQPQHF. The CDR3 nucleotides are TGTGCCAGCTCACCAGACAGTCTCACCAATCAGCCCCAGCATTTT.

The gene calls are TRBV20-1 and TRBJ2-1, with D unclear. Germline CDR1 reads DFQATT; CDR2 reads SNEGSKA (reference sequence). The CDR3 length is 14 residues. Trimming stripped 3 bases from V and 2 bases from J, with 11 bases between. The CDR3 sequence is CSASSLGAYNEQFF. As DNA, the CDR3 is TGCAGTGCTAGTTCACTGGGCGCCTACAATGAGCAGTTCTTC.

The chain carries TRBV28 and TRBJ1-5; the D gene is possibly TRBD1 (5 bases). The CDR3 contains 13 residues. V lost 6 bases to trimming and J lost 6 bases, with 12 bases between them. The germline CDR1 and CDR2 sequences are MDHEN and SYDVKM. Here the CDR3 DNA reads TGTGCCAGCAGACTGGGACTCCCTCAGCCCCAGCATTTT. This translates into CASRLGLPQPQHF.

The gene calls are TRBV11-2 and TRBJ2-7; 7 nucleotides align to TRBD2. The V segment lost 4 bases and the J segment 0 bases; nucleotides outside the gene matches: 6. Looked up from germline, CDR1 is SGHAT and CDR2 is FQNNGV. The CDR3 runs to 15 residues. CDR3 protein: CASSSTGTISYEQYF. CDR3 DNA: TGTGCCAGCAGCTCTACTGGGACTATCTCCTACGAGCAGTACTTC.

The chain joins TRBV9 to TRBJ1-2, with D unresolved. This CDR3 has 14 residues. Germline assignment: CDR1 SGDLS and CDR2 YYNGEE. Deletions cut 3 bases from V and 5 bases from J, with 14 bases between. The CDR3 DNA follows: TGTGCCAGCAGCGCCCCAGGATACCGGTATGGCTACACCTTC. Its translation: CASSAPGYRYGYTF. The entire variable domain, with the rest obtained from reference TRBV9 and TRBJ1-2, is as follows: DSGVTQTPKHLITATGQRVTLRCSPRSGDLSVYWYQQSLDQGLQFLIQYYNGEERAKGNILERFSAQQFPDLHSELNLSSLELGDSALYFCASSAPGYRYGYTFGSGTRLTVV.

V gene TRBV21-1 combines with J gene TRBJ2-4; the DNA was not used to check the table's D call, TRBD2. TRBV21-1 counts as a pseudogene. The CDR3 is 19 amino acids. The CDR3 is CASSKNGASGRPSQNIQYF. The CDR3 DNA is TGTGCCAGCAGCAAAAATGGGGCTAGCGGGAGACCTAGCCAAAACATTCAGTACTTC.

The rearrangement links TRBV9 to TRBJ2-1, with 10 bases lining up with TRBD2. J was trimmed by 2 bases and V by 4 bases; bases with no gene match: 3. CDR3 length: 15 residues. CDR1 is SGDLS, CDR2 YYNGEE, per germline. CDR3 sequence (DNA): TGTGCCAGCAGCCAACTAGCGGGAACCTACAATGAGCAGTTCTTC. The encoded protein is CASSQLAGTYNEQFF.

This clone occurred a few times. The rearrangement joins TRBV9 to TRBJ2-3; D is uncertain. The CDR3 is 16 residues long. Trimming removed 4 bases at V and 0 bases at J, with 15 bases between. The germline gives CDR1 SGDLS, CDR2 YYNGEE. The CDR3: CASSQAVGLSTDTQYF. CDR3 DNA sequence: TGTGCCAGCAGCCAGGCAGTCGGTCTTAGCACAGATACGCAGTATTTT.

J is TRBJ2-1 and V is TRBV7-9; perhaps TRBD1 as D (6 bases). Per the germline V gene, CDR1 is SEHNR and CDR2 is FQNEAQ (reference sequence). CDR3 size: 13 residues. The V and J ends lost 8 bases and 6 bases respectively, with 14 bases between them. The chain's CDR3 is CASVGGVVNEQFF. The CDR3 bases are TGTGCCAGCGTAGGGGGAGTGGTCAATGAGCAGTTCTTC.

The rearrangement uses TRBV5-5 and TRBJ2-1; a possible D gene is TRBD2 (5 bases). Trimming removed 7 bases at V and 0 bases at J, with 11 bases between. The germline V gene encodes CDR1 SGHKS and CDR2 YYEKEE (reference sequence). The CDR3 sequence is 14 residues long. The CDR3 loop reads CASPGEDSYNEQFF. The CDR3 DNA follows: TGTGCCAGCCCCGGGGAAGACTCCTACAATGAGCAGTTCTTC.

The chain has TRBV20-1 and TRBJ2-7, with 13 bases that match TRBD2. This CDR3 has 11 residues. Germline assignment: CDR1 DFQATT and CDR2 SNEGSKA (reference sequence). The CDR3 is CSGTSGIVEYF. CDR3 coding DNA: TGCAGCGGGACTAGCGGGATCGTAGAGTACTTC.